This entry lists 3 T cell receptor beta chains sequenced from one sample in a study of technical replicates of blood from several donors. Clones were read by immunoSEQ multiplex PCR, and TCRdb kept only the in-frame ones, dropping some. The sample lists 60,000 to 80,000 clones, roughly 90% occurring once. The sequencing input was PBMCs. These receptor sequences come from a human donor in good health. Some clones in this sample may be carry-over from other donors' samples.

V and J are TRBV9 and TRBJ2-5, with 13 bases identical to TRBD2. Germline V gene data show CDR1 as SGDLS and CDR2 as YYNGEE. This CDR3 has 19 amino acids. The junction had 14 bases not matched to a gene; V was cut back by 4 bases and J by 2 bases. CDR3 region: CASSHSGLAGEVRQETQYF. As DNA, the CDR3 is TGTGCCAGCAGCCATTCAGGACTAGCGGGAGAGGTTCGTCAAGAGACCCAGTACTTC.

The chain recombines TRBV10-3 with TRBJ1-2; 8 positions agree with TRBD1. The V segment lost 6 bases and the J segment 14 bases; nucleotides outside the gene matches: 14. CDR1 ENHRY and CDR2 SYGVKD come from the germline V gene. The CDR3 runs 13 residues. The CDR3 DNA reads as TGTGCCATCAGCCCCGCCGTCCAGGGGGCAGAAACCTTC. Translating gives CAISPAVQGAETF.

The V call is TRBV4-2, the J call TRBJ1-4; TRBD1 might be the D (5 bases). The CDR3 extends over 16 amino acids. Germline values: CDR1 LGHNA, CDR2 YNFKEQ. The V gene lost 0 bases and the J gene lost 2 bases, with 10 bases spanning the gap. The CDR3 region is CASSQDVGLTNEKLFF. The CDR3 DNA reads as TGTGCCAGCAGCCAAGATGTGGGACTGACTAATGAAAAACTGTTTTTT.